This T cell receptor (beta chain) derives from a study of CD8+ T cells in alopecia areata. In regard to this clone: Antigen: not known.

Reverse transcribed after extraction, RNA yielded cDNA as the sequencing template. TCRdb keeps only in-frame clones here, not all; method: immunoSEQ multiplex PCR. The data contain several thousand clones, less than 80% of them singletons. Study-wide results and caveats: Among patients, TCR sharing was less clear than in mice, a difference possibly due in part to HLA diversity in the patient population.

Input material: skin. The receptor's source is a human donor in good health.

The CDR3 sequence: CASSARGIRGDYGYTF. The CDR3, as DNA: TGTGCCAGCAGCGCCAGGGGAATTAGGGGGGACTATGGCTACACCTTC. The genes are TRBV2 and TRBJ1-2; D possibly corresponds to TRBD1 (6 bases). CDR1 and CDR2 from the germline V gene are SNHLY and FYNNEI. This CDR3 is built from 16 residues. With 6 bases removed from V and 3 bases from J, the gap between germline ends came to 20 bases.